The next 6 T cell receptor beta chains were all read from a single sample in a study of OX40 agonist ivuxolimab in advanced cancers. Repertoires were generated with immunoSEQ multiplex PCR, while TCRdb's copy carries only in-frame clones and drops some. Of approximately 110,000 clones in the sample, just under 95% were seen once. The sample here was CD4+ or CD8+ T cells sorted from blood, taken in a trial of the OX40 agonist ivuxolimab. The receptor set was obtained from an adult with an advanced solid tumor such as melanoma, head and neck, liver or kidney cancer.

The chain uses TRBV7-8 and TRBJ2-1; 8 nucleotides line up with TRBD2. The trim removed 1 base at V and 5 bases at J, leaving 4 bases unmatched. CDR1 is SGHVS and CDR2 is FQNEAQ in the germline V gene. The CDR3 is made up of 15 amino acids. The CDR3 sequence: CASSLGAGGHNEQFF. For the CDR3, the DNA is TGTGCCAGCAGCTTAGGGGCGGGAGGCCACAATGAGCAGTTCTTC.

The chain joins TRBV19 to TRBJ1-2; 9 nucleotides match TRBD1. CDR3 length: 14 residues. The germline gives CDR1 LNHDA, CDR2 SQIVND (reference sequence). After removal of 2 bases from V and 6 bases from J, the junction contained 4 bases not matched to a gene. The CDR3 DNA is TGTGCCAGTAGTATACTCGGGACAGGGCATGGCTACACCTTC. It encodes CASSILGTGHGYTF.

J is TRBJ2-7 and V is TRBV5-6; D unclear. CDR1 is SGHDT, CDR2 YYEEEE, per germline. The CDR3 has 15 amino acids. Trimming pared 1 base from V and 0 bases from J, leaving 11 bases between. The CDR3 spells CASSLSQVSSYEQYF. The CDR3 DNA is TGTGCCAGCAGCTTGTCCCAGGTCAGCTCCTACGAGCAGTACTTC.

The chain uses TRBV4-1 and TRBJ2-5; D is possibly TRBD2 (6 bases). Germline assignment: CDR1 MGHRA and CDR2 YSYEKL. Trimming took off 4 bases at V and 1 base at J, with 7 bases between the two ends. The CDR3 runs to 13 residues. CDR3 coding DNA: TGCGCCAGCAGCCGTAGCGGCCAAGAGACCCAGTACTTC. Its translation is CASSRSGQETQYF.

This CDR3 is CATSNRQNYGYTF. CDR3 nucleotide sequence: TGTGCCACCAGCAATAGACAGAACTATGGCTACACCTTC. This chain joins TRBV15 and TRBJ1-2; tentative D call: TRBD1 (5 bases). The CDR3 loop spans 13 amino acids. Germline CDR1 is LNHNV and CDR2 is YYDKDF (reference sequence). Between the trimmed V and J ends, which lost 4 bases and 2 bases, there was a span of 8 bases.

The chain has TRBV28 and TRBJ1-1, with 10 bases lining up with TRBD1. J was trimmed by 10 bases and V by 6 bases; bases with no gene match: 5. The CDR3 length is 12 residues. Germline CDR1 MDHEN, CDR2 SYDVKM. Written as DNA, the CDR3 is TGTGCCAGCAGGACAGGGGGCGGTTTAGCTTTCTTT. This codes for CASRTGGGLAFF.